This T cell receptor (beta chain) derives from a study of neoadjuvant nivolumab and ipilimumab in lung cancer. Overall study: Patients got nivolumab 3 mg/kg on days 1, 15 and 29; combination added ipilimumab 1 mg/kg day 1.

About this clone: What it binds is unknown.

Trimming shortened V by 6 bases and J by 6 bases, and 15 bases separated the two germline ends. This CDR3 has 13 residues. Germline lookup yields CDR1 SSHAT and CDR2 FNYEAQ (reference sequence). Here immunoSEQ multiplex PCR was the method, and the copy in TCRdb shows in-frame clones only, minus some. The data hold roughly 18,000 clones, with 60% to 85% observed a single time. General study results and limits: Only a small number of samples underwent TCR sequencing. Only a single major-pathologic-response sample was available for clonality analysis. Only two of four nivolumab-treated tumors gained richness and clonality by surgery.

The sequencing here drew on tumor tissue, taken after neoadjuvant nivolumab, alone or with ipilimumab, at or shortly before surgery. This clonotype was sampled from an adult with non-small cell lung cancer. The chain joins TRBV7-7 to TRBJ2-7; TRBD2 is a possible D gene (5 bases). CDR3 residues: CASSSDRGGEQYF. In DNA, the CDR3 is TGTGCCAGCAGTTCTGATCGGGGTGGCGAGCAGTACTTC. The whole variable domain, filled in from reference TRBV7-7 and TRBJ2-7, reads GAGVSQSPRYKVTKRGQDVTLRCDPISSHATLYWYQQALGQGPEFLTYFNYEAQPDKSGLPSDRFSAERPEGSISTLTIQRTEQRDSAMYRCASSSDRGGEQYFGPGTRLTVT.